This T cell receptor (beta chain) appears in the sequencing data of a study of blood T cell repertoires in COVID-19. The overall study: Researchers got acute and convalescent COVID-19 samples from the United States, Italy and Spain. T cells, B-cell-depleted T cells, or PBMCs supplied cDNA or gDNA.

In the authors' methods: Reference gene primer amplification yielded estimated nucleated cell counts. Using immunoSEQ multiplex PCR, the repertoire was profiled, and TCRdb retains in-frame clones only, with some absent. V, J and clone size were drawn from that table, and D and trimming were deduced from the DNA. The table includes 450,000 to 500,000 clones, 70% to 90% detected once. V gave up 2 bases and J gave up 5 bases; unmatched junction bases: 17. Germline assignment: CDR1 SGHRS and CDR2 YFSETQ. The CDR3 has 19 residues. Source material: peripheral blood. This TCR was sampled from a human donor in a cohort sampled during active COVID-19. The V gene is TRBV5-1, the J gene TRBJ2-7; 12 nucleotides match TRBD2. The CDR3 DNA follows: TGCGCCAGCAGCTTAGTGCTGCTAGCGGGAGGGCCATCGAACCACGAGCAGTACTTC. This translates into CASSLVLLAGGPSNHEQYF.